This entry is about one T cell receptor (beta chain). Its antigen is as yet unknown. Selected positively for CCR7 and CD45RO-negative, naive CD8 cells excluded terminally differentiated effector memory CD45RA+ cells. Each donor was a Caucasian adult residing in Nashville, Tennessee. This sample is drawn from a study of shared clonotypes between healthy human individuals. Findings and limits, study-wide: All-four-donor shared clonotypes had higher generation probabilities than non-shared clonotypes did. Sharing across four donors was highest in naive CD4 (approximately 5%) and lowest in memory CD8 (approximately 0.4%).

Original methodology: Filtering differed because ImmunoSEQ produced junction-only sequences that carried no quality scores. The data were produced by immunoSEQ multiplex PCR, yet TCRdb's version contains in-frame clones alone and is incomplete. V, J and clone size are those of that table, while D and trimming were read from the DNA. In the table there are 1.5 million to 2.5 million clones, approximately 95% of which are singletons. The sequence was collected from a man younger than 35 in good health. The sample consisted of naive CD8+ T cells sorted from blood.

CDR3 in DNA: TGTGCCAGCAGTGAATTGGAGGTCTCCTTCTATGGCTACACCTTC. Protein product: CASSELEVSFYGYTF. The chain links TRBV25-1 to TRBJ1-2; D is unresolved. V lost 1 base, J lost 4 bases, and 13 bases lay in between. There are 15 residues in the CDR3. Germline V gene lookup returns CDR1 MGHDK and CDR2 SYGVNS.